The 11 T cell receptor beta chains in this list originate from one sample, sequenced in a study of T cell repertoires in cytomegalovirus infection. TCRdb independently ran MiXCR on the reads; one entry per CDR3 protein. The data hold approximately 500,000 distinct CDR3 sequences, with about 15% observed a single time. The sample was CD8+ T cells from PBMCs. These receptors originate from a human donor in good health (CMV status not recorded). Some clones in this sample may be carry-over from other donors' samples.

The chain joins TRBV27 to TRBJ2-7, with D possibly being TRBD1 (6 bases). The CDR3 is 13 residues long. V lost 7 bases to trimming and J lost 6 bases, with 16 bases between them. The V gene's germline CDR1 is MNHEY and CDR2 SMNVEV (reference sequence). CDR3 sequence (DNA): TGTGCCAGCACCCCCGCAGGGGTTGGCGAGCAGTACTTC. Its translation: CASTPAGVGEQYF.

In this sample, this clonotype turned up many times. The chain couples TRBV12-3 or TRBV12-4 to TRBJ2-5, with TRBD2 matching 11 bases. After removal of 5 bases from V and 1 base from J, the junction contained 6 bases not matched to a gene. The CDR3 contains 16 residues. In DNA form, the CDR3 reads TGTGCCAGCAGTGCTCTAGCGGGGGGCCTCCAAGAGACCCAGTACTTC. Amino acid sequence: CASSALAGGLQETQYF.

This clonotype was picked up many times. This chain connects TRBV28 to TRBJ2-3; 10 bases fit TRBD2. After removal of 1 base from V and 6 bases from J, the junction contained 10 bases not matched to a gene. Germline V gives CDR1 MDHEN, CDR2 SYDVKM. The CDR3 is made up of 17 amino acids. CDR3 nucleotides: TGTGCCAGCAGTTTATTGCCGCTAGCGGGAGCCGGGGATACGCAGTATTTT. It encodes CASSLLPLAGAGDTQYF.

This chain links TRBV4-1 with TRBJ2-1; D gene unclear. With 3 bases removed from V and 4 bases from J, the gap between germline ends came to 13 bases. The CDR3 has 15 residues. Per the germline V gene, CDR1 is MGHRA and CDR2 is YSYEKL. The CDR3, as DNA: TGCGCCAGCAGCCATGGGTTGAACGGGTACAATGAGCAGTTCTTC. It is translated as CASSHGLNGYNEQFF.

About this clonotype: A junction end diverges from the germline sequence, so it may reflect a read error. V gene TRBV19 combines with J gene TRBJ2-5, with 7 bases lining up with TRBD1. The CDR3 spans 15 residues. Germline V gives CDR1 LNHDA, CDR2 SQIVND (reference sequence). DNA for the CDR3: TGTGCCAGTAGTAGGCAAGACAGGGCCCAAGAGTCCCAGTACTTC. Its translation: CASSRQDRAQESQYF.

This clonotype has only a few counts. The V call is TRBV6-2 or TRBV6-3, the J call TRBJ2-7; TRBD1 aligns across 8 bases. The J segment lost 2 bases and the V segment lost 5 bases, leaving 14 bases of the junction unmatched. In germline, CDR1 is MNHEY, CDR2 SVGEGT. CDR3 length: 17 residues. The CDR3 bases are TGTGCCAGCAGTCTTACCCTCCGGGACAGGACAACCTACGAGCAGTACTTC. It translates to CASSLTLRDRTTYEQYF.

The rearrangement links TRBV11-2 to TRBJ1-1, with a weak D call TRBD1 (5 bases). Germline CDR1 SGHAT, CDR2 FQNNGV. V lost 1 base and J lost 10, with 19 bases in between. The CDR3 runs to 15 residues. CDR3 nucleotide sequence: TGTGCCAGCAGCTTAGTGGTCAGCCAGGGTACGGCAGCTTTCTTT. Translating gives CASSLVVSQGTAAFF.

The sample holds many counts of this clonotype. The chain uses TRBV12-3 or TRBV12-4 and TRBJ1-5; a weak D match, TRBD1 (6 bases). The CDR3 is 14 residues long. Trimming removed 1 base from V and 8 bases from J, with 12 bases in between. The CDR3 spells CASSLVGAKEPQHF. The CDR3 DNA sequence: TGTGCCAGCAGTTTAGTGGGGGCAAAGGAGCCCCAGCATTTT.

This clonotype occurred many times. The rearrangement joins TRBV19 to TRBJ1-2, with D hard to call. This CDR3 has 14 residues. Trimming left V 5 bases short and J 2 bases short, with 12 bases between. The germline gives CDR1 LNHDA, CDR2 SQIVND (reference sequence). In nucleotides, the CDR3 is TGTGCCAGTAGTTTCGCAGCTTCCAACTATGGCTACACCTTC. It codes for CASSFAASNYGYTF.

This chain connects TRBV9 to TRBJ1-1; tentative D call: TRBD1 (5 bases). CDR1 SGDLS and CDR2 YYNGEE come from the germline V gene. Trimming cost V 2 bases and J 4 bases, with 18 bases left between them. The CDR3 spans 16 residues. The CDR3 DNA follows: TGTGCCAGCAGCGTGGCGCAGGGATATCTCGGCACTGAAGCTTTCTTT. The encoded protein is CASSVAQGYLGTEAFF.

This clonotype was seen more than once but under ten times. The genes are TRBV6-4 and TRBJ2-2; D unclear. CDR1 is MRHNA, CDR2 SNTAGT, per germline. The CDR3 runs to 14 residues. V lost 0 bases, J lost 2 bases, and 4 bases lay in between. The CDR3 reads CASSDSQNTGELFF. In DNA, the CDR3 is TGTGCCAGCAGTGACTCGCAAAACACCGGGGAGCTGTTTTTT.